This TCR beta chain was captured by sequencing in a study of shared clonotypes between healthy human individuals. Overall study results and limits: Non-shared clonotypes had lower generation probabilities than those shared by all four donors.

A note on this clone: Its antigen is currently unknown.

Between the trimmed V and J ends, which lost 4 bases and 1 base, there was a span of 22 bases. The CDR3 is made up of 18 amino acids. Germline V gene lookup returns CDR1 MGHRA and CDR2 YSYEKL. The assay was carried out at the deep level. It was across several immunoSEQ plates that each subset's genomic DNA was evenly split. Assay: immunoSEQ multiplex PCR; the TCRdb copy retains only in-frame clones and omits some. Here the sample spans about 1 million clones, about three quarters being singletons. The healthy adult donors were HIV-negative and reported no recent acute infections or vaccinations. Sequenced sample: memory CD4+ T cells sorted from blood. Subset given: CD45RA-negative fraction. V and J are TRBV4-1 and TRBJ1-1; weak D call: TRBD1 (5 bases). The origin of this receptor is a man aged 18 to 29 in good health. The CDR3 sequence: CASSLITGGVASNTEAFF. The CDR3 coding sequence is TGCGCCAGCAGCCTTATCACTGGAGGGGTTGCATCGAACACTGAAGCTTTCTTT.